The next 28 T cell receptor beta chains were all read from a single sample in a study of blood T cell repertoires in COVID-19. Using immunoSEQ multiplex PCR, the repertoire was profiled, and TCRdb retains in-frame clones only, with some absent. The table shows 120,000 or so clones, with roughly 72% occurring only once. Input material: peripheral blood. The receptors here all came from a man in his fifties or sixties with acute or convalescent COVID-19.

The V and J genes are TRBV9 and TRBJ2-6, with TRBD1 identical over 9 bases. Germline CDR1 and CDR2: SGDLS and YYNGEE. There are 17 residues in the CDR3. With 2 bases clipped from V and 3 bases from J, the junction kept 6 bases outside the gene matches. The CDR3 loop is CASSVGTGTGGANVLTF. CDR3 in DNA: TGTGCCAGCAGCGTTGGGACAGGGACTGGTGGGGCCAACGTCCTGACTTTC. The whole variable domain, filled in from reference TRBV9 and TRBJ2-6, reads DSGVTQTPKHLITATGQRVTLRCSPRSGDLSVYWYQQSLDQGLQFLIQYYNGEERAKGNILERFSAQQFPDLHSELNLSSLELGDSALYFCASSVGTGTGGANVLTFGAGSRLTVL.

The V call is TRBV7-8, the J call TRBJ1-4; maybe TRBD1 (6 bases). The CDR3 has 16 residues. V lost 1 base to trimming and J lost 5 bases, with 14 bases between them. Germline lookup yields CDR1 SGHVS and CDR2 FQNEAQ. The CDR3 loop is CASSLESTGQNEKLFF. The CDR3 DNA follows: TGTGCCAGCAGCTTAGAGTCGACAGGACAAAATGAAAAACTGTTTTTT. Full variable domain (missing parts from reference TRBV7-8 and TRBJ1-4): GAGVSQSPRYKVAKRGQDVALRCDPISGHVSLFWYQQALGQGPEFLTYFQNEAQLDKSGLPSDRFFAERPEGSVSTLKIQRTQQEDSAVYLCASSLESTGQNEKLFFGSGTQLSVL.

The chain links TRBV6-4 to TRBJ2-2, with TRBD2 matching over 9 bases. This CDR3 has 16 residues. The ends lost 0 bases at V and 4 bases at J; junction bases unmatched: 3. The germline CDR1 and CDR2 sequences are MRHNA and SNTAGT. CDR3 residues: CASSDSAGGPTGELFF. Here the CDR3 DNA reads TGTGCCAGCAGTGACTCTGCGGGGGGGCCCACCGGGGAGCTGTTTTTT.

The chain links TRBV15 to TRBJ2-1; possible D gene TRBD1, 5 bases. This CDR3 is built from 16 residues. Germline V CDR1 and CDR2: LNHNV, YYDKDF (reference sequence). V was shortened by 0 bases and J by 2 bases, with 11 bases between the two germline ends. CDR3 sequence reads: CATSRDWVGPYNEQFF. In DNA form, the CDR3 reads TGTGCCACCAGCAGAGATTGGGTGGGGCCCTACAATGAGCAGTTCTTC.

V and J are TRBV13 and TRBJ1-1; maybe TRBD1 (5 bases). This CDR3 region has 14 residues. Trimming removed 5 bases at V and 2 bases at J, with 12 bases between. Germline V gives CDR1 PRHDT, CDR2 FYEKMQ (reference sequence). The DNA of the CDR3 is TGTGCCAGCAGCCGTCCTCAGGGCAACACTGAAGCTTTCTTT. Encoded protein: CASSRPQGNTEAFF.

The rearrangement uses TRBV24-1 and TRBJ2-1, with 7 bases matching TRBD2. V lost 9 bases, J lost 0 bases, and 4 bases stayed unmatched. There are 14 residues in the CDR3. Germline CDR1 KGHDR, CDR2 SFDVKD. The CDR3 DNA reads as TGTGCCACCTCAAGCGGGGCCTCCTACAATGAGCAGTTCTTC. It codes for CATSSGASYNEQFF.

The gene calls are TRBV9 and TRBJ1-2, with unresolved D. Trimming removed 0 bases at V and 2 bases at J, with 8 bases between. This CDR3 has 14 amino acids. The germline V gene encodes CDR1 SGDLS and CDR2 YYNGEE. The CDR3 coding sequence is TGTGCCAGCAGCGTAGTCCCGCAGAACTATGGCTACACCTTC. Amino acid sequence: CASSVVPQNYGYTF. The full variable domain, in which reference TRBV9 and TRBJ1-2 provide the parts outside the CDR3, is DSGVTQTPKHLITATGQRVTLRCSPRSGDLSVYWYQQSLDQGLQFLIQYYNGEERAKGNILERFSAQQFPDLHSELNLSSLELGDSALYFCASSVVPQNYGYTFGSGTRLTVV.

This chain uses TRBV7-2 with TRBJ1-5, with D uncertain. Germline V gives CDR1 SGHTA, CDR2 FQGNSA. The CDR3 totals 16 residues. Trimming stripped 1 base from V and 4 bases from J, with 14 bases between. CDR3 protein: CASSLVRQVENQPQHF. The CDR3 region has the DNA TGTGCCAGCAGCTTAGTACGGCAGGTTGAGAATCAGCCCCAGCATTTT.

CDR3 sequence: CASSEGPEGYQPQHF. As DNA, the CDR3 is TGTGCCAGCAGTGAAGGCCCGGAGGGATATCAGCCCCAGCATTTT. The rearrangement links TRBV6-1 to TRBJ1-5; the D is unclear. The CDR3 contains 15 residues. Deletions cut 1 base from V and 5 bases from J, with 12 bases between. The germline gives CDR1 MNHNS, CDR2 SASEGT.

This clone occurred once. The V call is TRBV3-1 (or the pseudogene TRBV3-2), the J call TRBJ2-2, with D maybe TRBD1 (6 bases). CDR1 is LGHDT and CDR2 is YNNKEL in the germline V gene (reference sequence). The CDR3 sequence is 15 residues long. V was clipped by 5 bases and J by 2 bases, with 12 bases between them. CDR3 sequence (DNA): TGTGCCAGCAGCAAACGGACAGCTAACACCGGGGAGCTGTTTTTT. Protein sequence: CASSKRTANTGELFF.

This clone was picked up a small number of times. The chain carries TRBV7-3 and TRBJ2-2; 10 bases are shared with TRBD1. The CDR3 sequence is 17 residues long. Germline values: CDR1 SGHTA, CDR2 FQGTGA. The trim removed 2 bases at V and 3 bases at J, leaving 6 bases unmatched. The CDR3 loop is CASSLLGGTGDTGELFF. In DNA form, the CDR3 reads TGTGCCAGCAGCTTATTGGGTGGGACAGGGGACACCGGGGAGCTGTTTTTT.

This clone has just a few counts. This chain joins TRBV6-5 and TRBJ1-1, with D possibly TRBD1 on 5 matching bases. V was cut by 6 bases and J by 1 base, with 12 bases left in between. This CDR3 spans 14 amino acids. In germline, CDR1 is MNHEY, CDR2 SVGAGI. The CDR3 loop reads CASRLQAKNTEAFF. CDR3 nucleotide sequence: TGTGCCAGCAGATTACAGGCAAAGAACACTGAAGCTTTCTTT.

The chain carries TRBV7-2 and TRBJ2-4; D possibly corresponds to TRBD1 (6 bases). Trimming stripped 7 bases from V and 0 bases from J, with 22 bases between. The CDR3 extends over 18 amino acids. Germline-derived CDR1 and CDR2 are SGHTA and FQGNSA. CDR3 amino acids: CASTKPRGQAVAKNIQYF. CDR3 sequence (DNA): TGTGCCAGCACTAAACCACGGGGACAAGCCGTAGCCAAAAACATTCAGTACTTC. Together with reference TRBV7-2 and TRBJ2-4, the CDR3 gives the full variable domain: GAGVSQSPSNKVTEKGKDVELRCDPISGHTALYWYRQSLGQGLEFLIYFQGNSAPDKSGLPSDRFSAERTGGSVSTLTIQRTQQEDSAVYLCASTKPRGQAVAKNIQYFGAGTRLSVL.

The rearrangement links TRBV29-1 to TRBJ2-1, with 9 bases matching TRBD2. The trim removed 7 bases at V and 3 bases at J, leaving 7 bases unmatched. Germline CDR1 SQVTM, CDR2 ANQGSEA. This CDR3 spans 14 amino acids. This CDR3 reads CSAQRGAGYNEQFF. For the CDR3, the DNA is TGCAGCGCCCAGCGGGGGGCCGGCTACAATGAGCAGTTCTTC.

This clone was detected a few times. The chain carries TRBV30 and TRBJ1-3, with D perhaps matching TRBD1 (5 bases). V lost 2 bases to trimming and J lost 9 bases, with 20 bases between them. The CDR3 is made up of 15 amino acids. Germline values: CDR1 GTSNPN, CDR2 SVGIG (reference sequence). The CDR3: CAWSSWSGTRGTIYF. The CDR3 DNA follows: TGTGCCTGGAGTTCCTGGTCCGGGACTCGGGGCACCATATATTTT.

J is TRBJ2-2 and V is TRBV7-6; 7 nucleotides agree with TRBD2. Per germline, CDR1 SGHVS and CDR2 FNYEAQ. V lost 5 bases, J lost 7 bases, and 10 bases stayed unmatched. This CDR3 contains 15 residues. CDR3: CASSPGLEIGGELFF. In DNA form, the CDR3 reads TGTGCCAGCAGCCCCGGACTAGAAATTGGCGGGGAGCTGTTTTTT.

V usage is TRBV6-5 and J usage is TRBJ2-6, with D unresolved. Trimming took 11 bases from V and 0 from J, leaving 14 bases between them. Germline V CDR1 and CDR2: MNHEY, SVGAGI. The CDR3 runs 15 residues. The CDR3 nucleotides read TGTGCCGGTTATGACCCAGGCTCTGGGGCCAACGTCCTGACTTTC. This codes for CAGYDPGSGANVLTF.

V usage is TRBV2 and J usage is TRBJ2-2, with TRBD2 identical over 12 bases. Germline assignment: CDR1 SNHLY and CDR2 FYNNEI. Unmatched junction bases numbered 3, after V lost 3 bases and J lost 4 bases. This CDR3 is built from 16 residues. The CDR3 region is CASSDLAGGLTGELFF. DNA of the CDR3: TGTGCCAGCAGTGACCTAGCGGGGGGGCTCACCGGGGAGCTGTTTTTT.

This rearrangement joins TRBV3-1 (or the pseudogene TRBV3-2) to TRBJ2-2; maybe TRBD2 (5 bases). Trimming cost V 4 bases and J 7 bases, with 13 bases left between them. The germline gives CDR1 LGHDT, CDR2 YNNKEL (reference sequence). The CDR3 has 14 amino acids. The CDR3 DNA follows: TGTGCCAGCAGCCCGCTCTATGAGGGCGGGGAGCTGTTTTTT. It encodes CASSPLYEGGELFF.

CDR3 sequence (DNA): TGCGCCAGCAGCTTTGAGATACAGCCCACAGATACGCAGTATTTT. Protein: CASSFEIQPTDTQYF. This chain links TRBV5-1 with TRBJ2-3; the D is unclear. Germline CDR1 SGHRS, CDR2 YFSETQ. Trimming left V 2 bases short and J 2 bases short, with 12 bases between. The CDR3 has 15 residues.

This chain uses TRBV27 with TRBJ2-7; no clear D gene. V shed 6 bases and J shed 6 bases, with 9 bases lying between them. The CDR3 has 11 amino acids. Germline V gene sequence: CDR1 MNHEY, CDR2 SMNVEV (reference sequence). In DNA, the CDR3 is TGTGCCAGCAGATTCAGAGGCGAGCAGTACTTC. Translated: CASRFRGEQYF.

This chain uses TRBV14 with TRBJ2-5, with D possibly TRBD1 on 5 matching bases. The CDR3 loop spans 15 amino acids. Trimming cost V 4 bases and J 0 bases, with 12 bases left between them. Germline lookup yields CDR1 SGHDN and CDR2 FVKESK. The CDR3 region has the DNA TGTGCCAGCAGCCGGGGCGTCGGTTACCAAGAGACCCAGTACTTC. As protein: CASSRGVGYQETQYF.

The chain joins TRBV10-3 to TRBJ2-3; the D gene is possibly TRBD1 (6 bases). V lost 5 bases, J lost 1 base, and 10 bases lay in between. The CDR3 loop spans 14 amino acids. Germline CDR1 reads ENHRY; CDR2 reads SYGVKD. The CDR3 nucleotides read TGTGCCATCAGTACTGGACAGCGCACAGATACGCAGTATTTT. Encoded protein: CAISTGQRTDTQYF.

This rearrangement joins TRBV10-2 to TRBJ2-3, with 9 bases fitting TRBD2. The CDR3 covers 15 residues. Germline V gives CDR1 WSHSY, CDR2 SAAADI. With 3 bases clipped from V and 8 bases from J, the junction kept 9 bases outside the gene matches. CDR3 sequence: CASSDSGRLGPTQYF. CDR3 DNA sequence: TGCGCCAGCAGTGATAGCGGGAGATTGGGGCCTACGCAGTATTTT.

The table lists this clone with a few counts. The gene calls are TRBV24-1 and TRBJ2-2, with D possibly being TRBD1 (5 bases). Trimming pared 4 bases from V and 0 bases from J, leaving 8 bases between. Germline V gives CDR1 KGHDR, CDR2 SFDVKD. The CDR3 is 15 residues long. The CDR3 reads CATSESGSNTGELFF. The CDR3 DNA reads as TGTGCCACCAGTGAGTCAGGGTCGAACACCGGGGAGCTGTTTTTT.

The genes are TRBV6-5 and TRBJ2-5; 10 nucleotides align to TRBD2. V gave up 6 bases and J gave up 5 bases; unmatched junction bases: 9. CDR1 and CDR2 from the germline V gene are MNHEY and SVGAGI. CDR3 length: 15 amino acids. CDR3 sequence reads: CASSPTLAGVETQYF. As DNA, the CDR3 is TGTGCCAGCAGCCCAACCCTAGCGGGAGTGGAGACCCAGTACTTC.

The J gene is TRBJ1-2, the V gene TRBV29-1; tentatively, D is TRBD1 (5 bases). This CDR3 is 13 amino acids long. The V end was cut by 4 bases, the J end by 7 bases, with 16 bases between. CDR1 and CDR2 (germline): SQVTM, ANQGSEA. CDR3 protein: CSVGLQVEVGYTF. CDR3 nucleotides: TGCAGCGTTGGCCTACAGGTGGAAGTTGGCTACACCTTC. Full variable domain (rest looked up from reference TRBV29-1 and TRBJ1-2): SAVISQKPSRDICQRGTSLTIQCQVDSQVTMMFWYRQQPGQSLTLIATANQGSEATYESGFVIDKFPISRPNLTFSTLTVSNMSPEDSSIYLCSVGLQVEVGYTFGSGTRLTVV.

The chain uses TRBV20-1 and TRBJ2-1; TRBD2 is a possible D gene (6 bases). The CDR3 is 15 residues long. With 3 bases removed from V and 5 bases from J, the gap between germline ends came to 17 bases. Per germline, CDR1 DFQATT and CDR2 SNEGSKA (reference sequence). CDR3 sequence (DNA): TGCAGTGCTAGTTCTCTAGGAGGGCCAAACAATGAGCAGTTCTTC. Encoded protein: CSASSLGGPNNEQFF.